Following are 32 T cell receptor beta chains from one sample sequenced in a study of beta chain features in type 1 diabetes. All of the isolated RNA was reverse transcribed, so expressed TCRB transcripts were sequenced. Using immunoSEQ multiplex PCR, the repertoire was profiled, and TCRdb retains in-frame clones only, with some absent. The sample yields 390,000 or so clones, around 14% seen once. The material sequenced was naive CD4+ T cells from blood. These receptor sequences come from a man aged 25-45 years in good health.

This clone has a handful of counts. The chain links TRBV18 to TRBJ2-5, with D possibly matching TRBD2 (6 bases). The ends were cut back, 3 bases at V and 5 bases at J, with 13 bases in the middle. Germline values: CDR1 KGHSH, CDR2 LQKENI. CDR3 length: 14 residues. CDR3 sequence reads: CASSPPYRGETQYF. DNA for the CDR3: TGTGCCAGCTCACCCCCTTACCGGGGGGAGACCCAGTACTTC.

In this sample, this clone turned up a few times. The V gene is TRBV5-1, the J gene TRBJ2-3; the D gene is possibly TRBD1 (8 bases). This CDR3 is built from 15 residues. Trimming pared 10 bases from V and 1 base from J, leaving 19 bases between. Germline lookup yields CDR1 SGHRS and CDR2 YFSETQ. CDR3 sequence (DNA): TGCGCCGACGTTCGGGGGGACAGGCGCACAGATACGCAGTATTTT. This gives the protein CADVRGDRRTDTQYF.

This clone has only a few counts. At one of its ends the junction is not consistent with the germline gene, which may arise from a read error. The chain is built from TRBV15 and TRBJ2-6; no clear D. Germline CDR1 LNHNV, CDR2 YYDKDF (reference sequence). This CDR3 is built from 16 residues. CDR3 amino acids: CATSRDVRSGANVLTF. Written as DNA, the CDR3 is TGTGCCACCAGCAGAGACGTACGGTCTGGTGCCAACGTCCTGACTTTC. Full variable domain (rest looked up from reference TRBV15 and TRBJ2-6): DAMVIQNPRYQVTQFGKPVTLSCSQTLNHNVMYWYQQKSSQAPKLLFHYYDKDFNNEADTPDNFQSRRPNTSFCFLDIRSPGLGDTAMYLCATSRDVRSGANVLTFGAGSRLTVL.

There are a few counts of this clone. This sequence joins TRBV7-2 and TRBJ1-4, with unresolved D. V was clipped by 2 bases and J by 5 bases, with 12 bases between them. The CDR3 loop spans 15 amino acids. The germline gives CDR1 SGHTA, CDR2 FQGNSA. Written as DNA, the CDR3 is TGTGCCAGCAGCTTATCGTGGCAGTCCAATGAAAAACTGTTTTTT. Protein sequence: CASSLSWQSNEKLFF.

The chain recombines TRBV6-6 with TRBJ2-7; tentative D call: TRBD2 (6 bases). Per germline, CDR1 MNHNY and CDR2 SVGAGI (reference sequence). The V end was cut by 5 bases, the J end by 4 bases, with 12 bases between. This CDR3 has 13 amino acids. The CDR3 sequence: CASSPREQYEQYV. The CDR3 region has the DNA TGTGCCAGCAGTCCTCGGGAGCAATACGAGCAGTACGTC.

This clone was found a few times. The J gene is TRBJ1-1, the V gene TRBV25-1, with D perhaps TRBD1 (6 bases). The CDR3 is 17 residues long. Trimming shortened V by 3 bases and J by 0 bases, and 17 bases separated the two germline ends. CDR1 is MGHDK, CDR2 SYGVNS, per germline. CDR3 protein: CASSDTLGGGLNTEAFF. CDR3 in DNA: TGTGCCAGCAGTGATACCCTAGGCGGGGGGCTGAACACTGAAGCTTTCTTT.

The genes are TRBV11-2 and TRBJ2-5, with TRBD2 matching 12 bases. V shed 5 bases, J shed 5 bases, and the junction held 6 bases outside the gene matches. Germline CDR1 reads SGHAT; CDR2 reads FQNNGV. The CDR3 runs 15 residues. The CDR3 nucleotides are TGTGCCAGCAGCACCGGACTAGCGGGGCGGGAGACCCAGTACTTC. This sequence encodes CASSTGLAGRETQYF.

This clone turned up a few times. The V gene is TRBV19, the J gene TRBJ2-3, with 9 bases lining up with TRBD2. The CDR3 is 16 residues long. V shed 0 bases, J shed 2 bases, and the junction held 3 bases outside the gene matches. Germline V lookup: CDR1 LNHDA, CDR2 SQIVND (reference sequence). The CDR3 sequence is CASSIELAGSTDTQYF. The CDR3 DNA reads TGTGCCAGTAGTATAGAGCTAGCGGGGTCCACAGATACGCAGTATTTT.

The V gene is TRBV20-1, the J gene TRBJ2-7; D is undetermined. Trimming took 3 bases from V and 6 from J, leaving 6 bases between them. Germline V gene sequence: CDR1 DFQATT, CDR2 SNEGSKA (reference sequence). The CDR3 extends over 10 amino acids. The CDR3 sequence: CSARTVEQYV. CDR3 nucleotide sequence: TGCAGTGCTAGGACCGTCGAGCAGTACGTC.

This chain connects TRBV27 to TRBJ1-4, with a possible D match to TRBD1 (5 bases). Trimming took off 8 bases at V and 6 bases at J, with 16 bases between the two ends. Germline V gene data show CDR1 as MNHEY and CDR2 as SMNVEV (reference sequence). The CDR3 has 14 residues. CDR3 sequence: CASPGRGKYEKLFF. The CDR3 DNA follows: TGTGCCAGCCCAGGGAGAGGGAAATATGAAAAACTGTTTTTT.

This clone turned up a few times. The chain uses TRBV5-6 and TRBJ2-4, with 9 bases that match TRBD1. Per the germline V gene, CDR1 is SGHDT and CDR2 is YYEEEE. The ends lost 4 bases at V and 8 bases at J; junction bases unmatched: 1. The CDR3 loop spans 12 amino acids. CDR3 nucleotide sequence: TGTGCCAGCAGCAGGGACAGGGACATTCAGTACTTC. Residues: CASSRDRDIQYF.

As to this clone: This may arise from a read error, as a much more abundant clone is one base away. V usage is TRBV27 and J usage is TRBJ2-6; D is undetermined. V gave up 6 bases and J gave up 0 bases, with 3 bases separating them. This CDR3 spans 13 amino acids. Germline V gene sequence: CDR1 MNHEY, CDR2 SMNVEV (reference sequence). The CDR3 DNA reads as TGTGCCAGCAGGCACTCTGGGGCCAACGTCCTGACTTTC. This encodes CASRHSGANVLTF.

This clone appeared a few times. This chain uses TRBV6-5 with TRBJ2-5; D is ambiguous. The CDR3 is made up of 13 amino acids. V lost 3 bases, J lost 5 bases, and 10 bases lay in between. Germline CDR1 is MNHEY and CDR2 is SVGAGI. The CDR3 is CASSYDGRETQYF. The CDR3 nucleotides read TGTGCCAGCAGTTATGACGGGCGTGAGACCCAGTACTTC.

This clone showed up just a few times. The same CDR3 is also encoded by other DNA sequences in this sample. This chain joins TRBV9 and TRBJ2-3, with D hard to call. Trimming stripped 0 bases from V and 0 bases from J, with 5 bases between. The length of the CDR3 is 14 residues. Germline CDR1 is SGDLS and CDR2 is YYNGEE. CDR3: CASSVAVSTDTQYF. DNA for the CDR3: TGTGCCAGCAGCGTAGCGGTGAGCACAGATACGCAGTATTTT.

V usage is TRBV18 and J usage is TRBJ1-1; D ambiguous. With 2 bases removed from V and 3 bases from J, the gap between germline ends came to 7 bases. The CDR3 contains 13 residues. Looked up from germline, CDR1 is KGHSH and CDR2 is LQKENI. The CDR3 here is CASSPSLDTEAFF. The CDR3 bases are TGTGCCAGCTCACCAAGTCTTGACACTGAAGCTTTCTTT.

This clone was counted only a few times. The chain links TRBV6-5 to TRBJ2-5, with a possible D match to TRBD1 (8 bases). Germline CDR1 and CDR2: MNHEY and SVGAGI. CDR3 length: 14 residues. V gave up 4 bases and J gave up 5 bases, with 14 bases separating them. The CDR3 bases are TGTGCCAGCAGTTTACAGGGGGGGCACGAGACCCAGTACTTC. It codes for CASSLQGGHETQYF.

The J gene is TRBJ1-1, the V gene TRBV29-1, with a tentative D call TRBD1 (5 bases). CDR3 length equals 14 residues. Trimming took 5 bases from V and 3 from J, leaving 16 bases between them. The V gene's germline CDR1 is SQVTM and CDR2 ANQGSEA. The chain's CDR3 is CSVFAEGQYTEAFF. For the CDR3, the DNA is TGCAGCGTTTTCGCGGAGGGGCAATACACTGAAGCTTTCTTT.

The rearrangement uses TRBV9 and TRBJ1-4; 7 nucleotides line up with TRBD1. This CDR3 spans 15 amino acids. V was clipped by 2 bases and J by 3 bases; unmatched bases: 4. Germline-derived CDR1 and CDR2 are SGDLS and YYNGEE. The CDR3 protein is CASSVTGNSNEKLFF. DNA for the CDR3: TGTGCCAGCAGCGTGACAGGGAACTCTAATGAAAAACTGTTTTTT.

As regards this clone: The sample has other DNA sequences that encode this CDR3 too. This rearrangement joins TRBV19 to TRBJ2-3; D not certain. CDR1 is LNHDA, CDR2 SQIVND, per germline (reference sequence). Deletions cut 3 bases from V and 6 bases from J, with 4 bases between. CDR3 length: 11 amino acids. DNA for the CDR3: TGTGCCAGTAGTATTACGGATACGCAGTATTTT. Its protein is CASSITDTQYF.

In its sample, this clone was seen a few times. This chain's CDR3 is CASSQQGTDTQYF. In nucleotides, the CDR3 is TGTGCCAGCAGCCAACAGGGCACAGATACGCAGTATTTT. This rearrangement joins TRBV5-4 to TRBJ2-3, with D possibly being TRBD1 (5 bases). The germline V and J ends were trimmed by 4 bases and 1 base, with 7 bases remaining between them. The CDR3 sequence is 13 residues long. Germline V gene lookup returns CDR1 SGHNT and CDR2 YYREEE (reference sequence).

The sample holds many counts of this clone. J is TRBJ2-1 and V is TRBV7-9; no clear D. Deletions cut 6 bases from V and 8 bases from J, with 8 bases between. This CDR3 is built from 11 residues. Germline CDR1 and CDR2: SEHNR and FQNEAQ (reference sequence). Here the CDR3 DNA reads TGTGCCAGCAGTTCTCGGGATGAGCAGTTCTTC. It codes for CASSSRDEQFF.

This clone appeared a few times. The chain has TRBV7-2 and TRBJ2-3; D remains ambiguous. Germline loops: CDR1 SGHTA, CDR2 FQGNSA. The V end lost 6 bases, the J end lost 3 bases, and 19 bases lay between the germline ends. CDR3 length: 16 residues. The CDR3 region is CASSRFSTFSTDTQYF. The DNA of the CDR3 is TGTGCCAGCAGTAGATTCAGCACTTTCAGTACAGATACGCAGTATTTT.

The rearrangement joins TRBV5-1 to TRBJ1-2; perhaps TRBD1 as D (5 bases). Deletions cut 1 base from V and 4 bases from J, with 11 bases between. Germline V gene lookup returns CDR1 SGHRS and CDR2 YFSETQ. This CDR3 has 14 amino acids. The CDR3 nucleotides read TGCGCCAGCAGCTTGCCCGGGACTGGCTATGGCTACACCTTC. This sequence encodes CASSLPGTGYGYTF.

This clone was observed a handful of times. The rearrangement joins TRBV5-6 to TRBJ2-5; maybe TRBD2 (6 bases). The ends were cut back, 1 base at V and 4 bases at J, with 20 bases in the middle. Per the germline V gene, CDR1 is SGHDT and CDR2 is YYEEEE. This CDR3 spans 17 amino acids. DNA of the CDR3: TGTGCCAGCAGCTTGAGGGTTTGGGGCGGGACCGGAGAGACCCAGTACTTC. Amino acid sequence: CASSLRVWGGTGETQYF.

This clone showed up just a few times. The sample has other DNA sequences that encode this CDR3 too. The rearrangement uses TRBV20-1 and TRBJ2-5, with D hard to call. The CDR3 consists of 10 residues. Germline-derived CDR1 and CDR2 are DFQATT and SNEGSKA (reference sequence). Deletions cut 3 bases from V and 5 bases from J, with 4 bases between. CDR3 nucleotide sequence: TGCAGTGCTAGTTCCGAGACCCAGTACTTC. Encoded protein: CSASSETQYF.

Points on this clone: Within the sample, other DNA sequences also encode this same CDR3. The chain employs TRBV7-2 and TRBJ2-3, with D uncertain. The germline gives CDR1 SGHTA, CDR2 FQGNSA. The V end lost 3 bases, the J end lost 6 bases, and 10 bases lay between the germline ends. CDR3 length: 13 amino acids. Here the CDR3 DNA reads TGTGCCAGCAGCTTCCGGGTGGCGGATACGCAGTATTTT. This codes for CASSFRVADTQYF.

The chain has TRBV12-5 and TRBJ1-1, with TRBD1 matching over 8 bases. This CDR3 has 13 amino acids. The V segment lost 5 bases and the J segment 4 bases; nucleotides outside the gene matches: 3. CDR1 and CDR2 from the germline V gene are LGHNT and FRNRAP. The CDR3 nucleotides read TGTGCTAGTGGTGCCGGGACAGGCACTGAAGCTTTCTTT. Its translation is CASGAGTGTEAFF.

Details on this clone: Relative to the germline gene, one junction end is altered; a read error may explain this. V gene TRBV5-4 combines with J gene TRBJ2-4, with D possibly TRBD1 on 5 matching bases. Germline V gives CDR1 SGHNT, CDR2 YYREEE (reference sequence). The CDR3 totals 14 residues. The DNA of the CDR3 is TGTGCCAGCAGCATGACAGCAGCCCAAAACATTCAGTACTTC. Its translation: CASSMTAAQNIQYF.

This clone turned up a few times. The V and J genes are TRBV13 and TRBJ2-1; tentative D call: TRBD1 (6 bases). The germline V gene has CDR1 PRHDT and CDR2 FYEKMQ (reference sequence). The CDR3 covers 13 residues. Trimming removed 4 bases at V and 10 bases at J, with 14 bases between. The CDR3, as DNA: TGTGCCAGCAGCTCATCACAGGGTAGGGAGCAGTTCTTC. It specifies CASSSSQGREQFF. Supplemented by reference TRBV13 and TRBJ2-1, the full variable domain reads AAGVIQSPRHLIKEKRETATLKCYPIPRHDTVYWYQQGPGQDPQFLISFYEKMQSDKGSIPDRFSAQQFSDYHSELNMSSLELGDSALYFCASSSSQGREQFFGPGTRLTVL.

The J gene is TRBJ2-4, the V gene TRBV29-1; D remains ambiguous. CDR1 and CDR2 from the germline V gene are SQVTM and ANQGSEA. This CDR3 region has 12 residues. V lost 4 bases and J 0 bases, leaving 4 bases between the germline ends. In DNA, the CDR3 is TGCAGCGTTGCTCTAGCCAAAAACATTCAGTACTTC. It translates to CSVALAKNIQYF.

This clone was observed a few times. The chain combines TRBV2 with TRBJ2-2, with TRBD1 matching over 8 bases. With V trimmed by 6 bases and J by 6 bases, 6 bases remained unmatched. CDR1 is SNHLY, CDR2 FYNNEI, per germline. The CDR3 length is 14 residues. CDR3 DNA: TGTGCCAGCAGGACAGGGGAGATTGCCGGGGAGCTGTTTTTT. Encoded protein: CASRTGEIAGELFF. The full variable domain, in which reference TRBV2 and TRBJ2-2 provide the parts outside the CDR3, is EPEVTQTPSHQVTQMGQEVILRCVPISNHLYFYWYRQILGQKVEFLVSFYNNEISEKSEIFDDQFSVERPDGSNFTLKIRSTKLEDSAMYFCASRTGEIAGELFFGEGSRLTVL.

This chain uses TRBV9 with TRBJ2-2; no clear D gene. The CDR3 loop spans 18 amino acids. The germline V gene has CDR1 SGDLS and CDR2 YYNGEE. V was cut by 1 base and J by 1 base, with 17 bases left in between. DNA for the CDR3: TGTGCCAGCAGCGTAAGGAAGGCCATAGGCGGGAACACCGGGGAGCTGTTTTTT. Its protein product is CASSVRKAIGGNTGELFF.